One and the same sample provided the 18 T cell receptor beta chains below, sequenced in a study of identical twins. TCRdb analysed the 5' RACE reads with MiXCR anew, one entry per CDR3 protein. Counted here are 240,000 or so distinct CDR3 sequences, about 12% occurring once; the ten biggest clones make up roughly 4%. This sample also appeared in a second study, on yellow fever vaccine responses in identical twins.

Sample: memory (CD45RO+) T cells sorted from blood. The receptors derive from a woman under 30 in good health.

At least ten counts were recorded for this clonotype. J is TRBJ2-2 and V is TRBV7-9; possible D gene TRBD2, 6 bases. V gave up 1 base and J gave up 2 bases, with 11 bases separating them. Germline values: CDR1 SEHNR, CDR2 FQNEAQ (reference sequence). There are 16 residues in the CDR3. This CDR3 reads CASSLDKGLNTGELFF. The CDR3, as DNA: TGTGCCAGCAGCTTAGATAAGGGACTCAACACCGGGGAGCTGTTTTTT.

This clonotype showed up just a few times. CDR3 region: CASSPREVPDTQYF. In nucleotides, the CDR3 is TGTGCCAGCTCACCACGGGAGGTCCCAGATACGCAGTATTTT. This chain links TRBV18 with TRBJ2-3; tentatively, D is TRBD2 (6 bases). The V end lost 1 base, the J end lost 4 bases, and 9 bases lay between the germline ends. The CDR3 spans 14 residues. From germline, CDR1 is KGHSH and CDR2 LQKENI.

The V call is TRBV19, the J call TRBJ2-7, with TRBD1 matching 11 bases. The CDR3 is made up of 16 amino acids. V shed 4 bases, J shed 5 bases, and the junction held 10 bases outside the gene matches. Germline lookup yields CDR1 LNHDA and CDR2 SQIVND (reference sequence). The CDR3 nucleotides read TGTGCCAGTAGTAGGACAGGGGGCGCAGGGGTCAACGAGCAGTACTTC. It is translated as CASSRTGGAGVNEQYF.

The chain employs TRBV29-1 and TRBJ2-1; weak D call: TRBD1 (7 bases). This CDR3 comprises 13 residues. CDR1 SQVTM and CDR2 ANQGSEA come from the germline V gene. Trimming left V 3 bases short and J 7 bases short, with 13 bases between. The CDR3 here is CSVDRGAGNEQFF. CDR3 DNA sequence: TGCAGCGTTGACAGGGGGGCGGGTAATGAGCAGTTCTTC.

The V and J genes are TRBV9 and TRBJ2-3; no clear D gene. The V end was cut by 3 bases, the J end by 0 bases, with 8 bases between. The CDR3 length is 14 residues. CDR1 is SGDLS, CDR2 YYNGEE, per germline. The CDR3 protein is CASSAARSTDTQYF. In DNA form, the CDR3 reads TGTGCCAGCAGCGCCGCACGGAGCACAGATACGCAGTATTTT.

V gene TRBV2 combines with J gene TRBJ2-2, with 8 bases fitting TRBD2. CDR1 is SNHLY and CDR2 is FYNNEI in the germline V gene. J was trimmed by 0 bases and V by 7 bases; bases with no gene match: 13. The CDR3 totals 18 residues. The DNA of the CDR3 is TGTGCCAGCAAGGCCGTTAGCGGGGCCTTCGCGAACACCGGGGAGCTGTTTTTT. This sequence encodes CASKAVSGAFANTGELFF.

This clonotype showed up many times. The rearrangement links TRBV4-2 to TRBJ1-5; D uncertain. Trimming took 0 bases from V and 4 from J, leaving 10 bases between them. CDR1 and CDR2 from the germline V gene are LGHNA and YNFKEQ. The CDR3 length is 15 residues. The CDR3 DNA reads as TGTGCCAGCAGCCAAGACTCCGGGAAAAATCAGCCCCAGCATTTT. This codes for CASSQDSGKNQPQHF.

This chain connects TRBV6-5 to TRBJ2-3; no reliable D call. Trimming took off 0 bases at V and 1 base at J, with 11 bases between the two ends. Germline loops: CDR1 MNHEY, CDR2 SVGAGI. There are 16 residues in the CDR3. The CDR3 bases are TGTGCCAGCAGTTACTCGATGGCCTCTGGCACAGATACGCAGTATTTT. Its protein is CASSYSMASGTDTQYF.

The rearrangement joins TRBV28 to TRBJ2-6, with D tentatively TRBD1 (6 bases). V shed 8 bases and J shed 0 bases, with 11 bases lying between them. This CDR3 contains 15 residues. Germline-derived CDR1 and CDR2 are MDHEN and SYDVKM. The CDR3 DNA sequence: TGTGCCAGCGGGGACACCCTCTCTGGGGCCAACGTCCTGACTTTC. This gives the protein CASGDTLSGANVLTF.

This clonotype appeared a single time. CDR3 in amino acids: CASRRDRVGEAFF. CDR3 nucleotides: TGTGCCAGCAGGCGAGACAGGGTGGGTGAAGCTTTCTTT. V gene TRBV25-1 combines with J gene TRBJ1-1; TRBD1 matches 7 bases. Losses at the gene ends were 6 bases for V and 7 bases for J; bases not matched to a gene: 8. The germline V gene encodes CDR1 MGHDK and CDR2 SYGVNS. The CDR3 covers 13 residues.

This clonotype was observed a handful of times. This sequence joins TRBV6-5 and TRBJ2-1, with D maybe TRBD1 (6 bases). The germline CDR1 and CDR2 sequences are MNHEY and SVGAGI. The CDR3 totals 12 residues. Trimming shortened V by 9 bases and J by 9 bases, and 15 bases separated the two germline ends. The CDR3 is CASKNRAAEQFF. DNA of the CDR3: TGTGCCAGTAAGAACAGGGCGGCTGAGCAGTTCTTC.

The chain joins TRBV15 to TRBJ1-5; D remains ambiguous. The CDR3 contains 13 residues. V was pared by 0 bases and J by 11 bases, with 11 bases between. Germline loops: CDR1 LNHNV, CDR2 YYDKDF (reference sequence). CDR3 coding DNA: TGTGCCACCAGCAGAGATCTCGGCAGCTCCCAGCATTTT. Encoded protein: CATSRDLGSSQHF.

This clonotype was detected only a few times. The V and J genes are TRBV28 and TRBJ2-3; 9 nucleotides agree with TRBD1. The germline V gene has CDR1 MDHEN and CDR2 SYDVKM. The CDR3 loop spans 16 amino acids. V lost 6 bases, J lost 2 bases, and 9 bases stayed unmatched. CDR3 sequence reads: CASSATGTGTTDTQYF. The CDR3 DNA is TGTGCCAGCAGCGCAACCGGGACAGGGACCACAGATACGCAGTATTTT.

This clonotype showed up just a few times. The CDR3 sequence: CASRTGESLYNEQFF. For the CDR3, the DNA is TGTGCCAGCAGAACGGGGGAAAGTCTGTACAATGAGCAGTTCTTC. This chain connects TRBV4-2 to TRBJ2-1, with a tentative D call TRBD2 (6 bases). Per the germline V gene, CDR1 is LGHNA and CDR2 is YNFKEQ. The CDR3 covers 15 residues. V was shortened by 6 bases and J by 4 bases, with 16 bases between the two germline ends.

This chain links TRBV2 with TRBJ2-3; 11 bases agree with TRBD2. Germline lookup yields CDR1 SNHLY and CDR2 FYNNEI. V shed 6 bases and J 0 bases; nucleotides not matched to a gene: 5. The CDR3 sequence is 16 residues long. The CDR3 nucleotides read TGTGCCAGCAGGCTACTAGCGGGGGTTAGCACAGATACGCAGTATTTT. This codes for CASRLLAGVSTDTQYF.

The chain is built from TRBV24-1 and TRBJ2-1, with TRBD2 identical over 9 bases. Germline V gene sequence: CDR1 KGHDR, CDR2 SFDVKD. This CDR3 is 15 amino acids long. After removal of 5 bases from V and 4 bases from J, the junction contained 5 bases not matched to a gene. CDR3 residues: CATSALTSGYNEQFF. CDR3 DNA: TGTGCCACCAGTGCTCTGACTAGCGGATACAATGAGCAGTTCTTC.

This clonotype was counted a few times. The V gene is TRBV20-1, the J gene TRBJ2-1; D might be TRBD2 (6 bases). The CDR3 runs 14 residues. Looked up from germline, CDR1 is DFQATT and CDR2 is SNEGSKA (reference sequence). V was clipped by 0 bases and J by 12 bases, with 18 bases between them. The CDR3 spells CSARDRVTGVGQFF. The CDR3 region has the DNA TGCAGTGCTAGAGACAGGGTCACGGGGGTGGGGCAGTTCTTC.

The table lists this clonotype with many counts. The chain couples TRBV20-1 to TRBJ2-7; D perhaps matches TRBD2 (5 bases). The CDR3 is 14 residues long. Germline V gene sequence: CDR1 DFQATT, CDR2 SNEGSKA (reference sequence). Trimming pared 2 bases from V and 6 bases from J, leaving 17 bases between. DNA of the CDR3: TGCAGTGCTAGACGAGGGAGTTCCGAGATCGAGCAGTACTTC. Translating it yields CSARRGSSEIEQYF.